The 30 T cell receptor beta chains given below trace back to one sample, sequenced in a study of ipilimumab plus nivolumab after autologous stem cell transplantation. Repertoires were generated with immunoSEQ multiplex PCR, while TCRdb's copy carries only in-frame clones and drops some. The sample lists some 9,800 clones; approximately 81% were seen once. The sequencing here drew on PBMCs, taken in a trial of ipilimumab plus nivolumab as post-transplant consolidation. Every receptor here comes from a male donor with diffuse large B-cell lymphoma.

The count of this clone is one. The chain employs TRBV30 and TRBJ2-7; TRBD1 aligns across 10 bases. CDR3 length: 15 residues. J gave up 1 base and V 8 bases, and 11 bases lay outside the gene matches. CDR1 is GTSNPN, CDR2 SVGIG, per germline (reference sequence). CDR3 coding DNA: TGTGCCGGAGGAAGCGGGACAGGGGTATCCTACGAGCAGTACTTC. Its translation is CAGGSGTGVSYEQYF.

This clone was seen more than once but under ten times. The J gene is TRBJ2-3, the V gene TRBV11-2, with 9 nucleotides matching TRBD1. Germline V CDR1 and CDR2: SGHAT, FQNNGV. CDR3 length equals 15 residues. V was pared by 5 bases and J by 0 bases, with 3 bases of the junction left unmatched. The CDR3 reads CASSSDRGSTDTQYF. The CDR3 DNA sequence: TGTGCCAGCAGCAGCGACAGGGGGAGCACAGATACGCAGTATTTT.

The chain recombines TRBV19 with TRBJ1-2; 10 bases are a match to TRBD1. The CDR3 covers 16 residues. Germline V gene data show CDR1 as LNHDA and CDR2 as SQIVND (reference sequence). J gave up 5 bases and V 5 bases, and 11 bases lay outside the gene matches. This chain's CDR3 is CASSPFPGQGMYGYTF. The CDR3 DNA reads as TGTGCCAGTAGTCCTTTTCCGGGACAGGGGATGTATGGCTACACCTTC.

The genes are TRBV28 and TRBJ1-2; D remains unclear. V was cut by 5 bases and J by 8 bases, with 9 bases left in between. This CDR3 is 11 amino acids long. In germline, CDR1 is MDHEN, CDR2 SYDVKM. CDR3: CASSPLDGYTF. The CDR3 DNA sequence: TGTGCCAGCAGTCCCCTAGACGGCTACACCTTC.

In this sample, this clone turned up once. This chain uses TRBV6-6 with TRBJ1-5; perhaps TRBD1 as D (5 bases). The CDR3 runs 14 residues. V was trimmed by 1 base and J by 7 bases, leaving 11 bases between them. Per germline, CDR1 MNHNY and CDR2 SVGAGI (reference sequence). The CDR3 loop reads CASSYFLGEQPQHF. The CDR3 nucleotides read TGTGCCAGCAGTTACTTCCTAGGGGAGCAGCCCCAGCATTTT.

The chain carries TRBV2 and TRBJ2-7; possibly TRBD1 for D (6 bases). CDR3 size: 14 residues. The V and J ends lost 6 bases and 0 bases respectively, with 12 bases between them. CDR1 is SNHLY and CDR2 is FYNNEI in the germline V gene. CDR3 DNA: TGTGCCAGCAGGCCTTTACAGGGCTCCTACGAGCAGTACTTC. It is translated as CASRPLQGSYEQYF.

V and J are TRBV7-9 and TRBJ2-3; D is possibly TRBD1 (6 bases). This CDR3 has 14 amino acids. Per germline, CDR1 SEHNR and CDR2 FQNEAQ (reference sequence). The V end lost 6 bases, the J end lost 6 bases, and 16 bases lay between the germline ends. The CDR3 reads CASRLKGDGDTQYF. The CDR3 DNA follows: TGTGCCAGCAGATTAAAGGGGGACGGGGATACGCAGTATTTT.

Written as DNA, the CDR3 is TGTGCCAGCAGCGTAGACCTCCAAGAGACCCAGTACTTC. It specifies CASSVDLQETQYF. The V call is TRBV9, the J call TRBJ2-5; no reliable D call. CDR1 SGDLS and CDR2 YYNGEE come from the germline V gene. V lost 0 bases and J 1 base, leaving 4 bases between the germline ends. The CDR3 consists of 13 residues.

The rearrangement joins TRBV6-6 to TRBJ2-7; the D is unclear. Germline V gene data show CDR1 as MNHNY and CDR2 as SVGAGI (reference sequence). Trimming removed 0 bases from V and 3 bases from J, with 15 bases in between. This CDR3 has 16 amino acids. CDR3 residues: CASSYSRPDLNYEQYF. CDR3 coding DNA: TGTGCCAGCAGTTACTCGCGTCCCGACCTCAACTACGAGCAGTACTTC.

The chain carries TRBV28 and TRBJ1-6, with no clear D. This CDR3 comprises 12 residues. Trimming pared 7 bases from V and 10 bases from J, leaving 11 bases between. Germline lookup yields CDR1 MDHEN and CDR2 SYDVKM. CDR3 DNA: TGTGCCAGCAAAATAAACGGCTCACCCCTCCACTTT. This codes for CASKINGSPLHF.

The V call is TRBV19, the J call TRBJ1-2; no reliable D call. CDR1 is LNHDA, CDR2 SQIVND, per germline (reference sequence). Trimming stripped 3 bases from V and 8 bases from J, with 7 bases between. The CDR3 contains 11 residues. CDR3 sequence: CASSMWVGYTF. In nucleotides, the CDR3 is TGTGCCAGTAGTATGTGGGTCGGCTACACCTTC.

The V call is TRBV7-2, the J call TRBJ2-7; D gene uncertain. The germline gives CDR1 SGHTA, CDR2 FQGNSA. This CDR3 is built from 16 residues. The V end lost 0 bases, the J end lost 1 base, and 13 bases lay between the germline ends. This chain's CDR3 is CASSLAAAGISYEQYF. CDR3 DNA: TGTGCCAGCAGCTTAGCTGCTGCAGGCATTTCCTACGAGCAGTACTTC.

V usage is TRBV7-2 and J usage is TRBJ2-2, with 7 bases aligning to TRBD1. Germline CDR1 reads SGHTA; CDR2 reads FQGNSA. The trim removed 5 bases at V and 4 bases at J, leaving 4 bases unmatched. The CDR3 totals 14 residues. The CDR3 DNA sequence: TGTGCCAGCAGCCAAGACAGGGTCACCGGGGAGCTGTTTTTT. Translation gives CASSQDRVTGELFF. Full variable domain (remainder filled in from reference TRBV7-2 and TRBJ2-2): GAGVSQSPSNKVTEKGKDVELRCDPISGHTALYWYRQSLGQGLEFLIYFQGNSAPDKSGLPSDRFSAERTGGSVSTLTIQRTQQEDSAVYLCASSQDRVTGELFFGEGSRLTVL.

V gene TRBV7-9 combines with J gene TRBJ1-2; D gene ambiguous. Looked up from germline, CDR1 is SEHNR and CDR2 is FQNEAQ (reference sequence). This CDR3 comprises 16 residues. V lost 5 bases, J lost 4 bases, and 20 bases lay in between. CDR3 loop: CASSQTGALGSYGYTF. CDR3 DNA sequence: TGTGCCAGCAGCCAGACTGGCGCATTGGGGAGCTATGGCTACACCTTC. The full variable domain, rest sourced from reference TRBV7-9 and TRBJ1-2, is DTGVSQNPRHKITKRGQNVTFRCDPISEHNRLYWYRQTLGQGPEFLTYFQNEAQLEKSRLLSDRFSAERPKGSFSTLEIQRTEQGDSAMYLCASSQTGALGSYGYTFGSGTRLTVV.

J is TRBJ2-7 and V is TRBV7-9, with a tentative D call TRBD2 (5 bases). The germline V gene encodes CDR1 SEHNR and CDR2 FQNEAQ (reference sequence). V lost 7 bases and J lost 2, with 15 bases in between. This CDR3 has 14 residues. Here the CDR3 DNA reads TGTGCCAGCAACGCCCTAGCTCCACCCTACGAGCAGTACTTC. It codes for CASNALAPPYEQYF.

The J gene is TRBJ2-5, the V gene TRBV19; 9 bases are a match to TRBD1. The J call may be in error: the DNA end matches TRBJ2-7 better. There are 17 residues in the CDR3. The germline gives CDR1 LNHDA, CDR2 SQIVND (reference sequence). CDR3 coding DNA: TGTGCCAGTAGTATATCTTGGGGACAGGGCTACTCCTACGAGCAGTACTTC. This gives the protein CASSISWGQGYSYEQYF.

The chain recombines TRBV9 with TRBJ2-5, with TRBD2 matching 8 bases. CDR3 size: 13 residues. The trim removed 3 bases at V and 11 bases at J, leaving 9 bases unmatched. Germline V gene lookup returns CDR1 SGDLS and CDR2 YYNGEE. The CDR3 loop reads CASSEGVREGQYF. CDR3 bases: TGTGCCAGCAGCGAGGGGGTCCGGGAGGGGCAGTACTTC.

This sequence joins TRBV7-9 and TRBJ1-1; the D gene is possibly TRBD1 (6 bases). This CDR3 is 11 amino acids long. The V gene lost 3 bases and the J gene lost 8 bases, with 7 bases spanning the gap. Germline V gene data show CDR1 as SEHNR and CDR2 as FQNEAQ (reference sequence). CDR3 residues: CASSFDREAFF. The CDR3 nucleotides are TGTGCCAGCAGCTTTGACAGGGAAGCTTTCTTT. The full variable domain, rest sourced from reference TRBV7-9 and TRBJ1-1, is DTGVSQNPRHKITKRGQNVTFRCDPISEHNRLYWYRQTLGQGPEFLTYFQNEAQLEKSRLLSDRFSAERPKGSFSTLEIQRTEQGDSAMYLCASSFDREAFFGQGTRLTVV.

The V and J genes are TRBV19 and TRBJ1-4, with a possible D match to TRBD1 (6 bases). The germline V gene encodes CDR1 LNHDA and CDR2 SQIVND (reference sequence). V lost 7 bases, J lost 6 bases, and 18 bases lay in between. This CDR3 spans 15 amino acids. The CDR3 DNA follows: TGTGCCAGTAATCCCACAGGGAATTGGGATGAAAAACTGTTTTTT. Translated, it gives CASNPTGNWDEKLFF.

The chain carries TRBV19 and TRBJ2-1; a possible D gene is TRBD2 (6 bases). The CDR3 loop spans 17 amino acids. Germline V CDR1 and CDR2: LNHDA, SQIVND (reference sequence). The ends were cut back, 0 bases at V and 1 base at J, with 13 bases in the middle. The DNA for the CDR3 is TGTGCCAGTAGTATAGACTACTTCGGGGGTTCCTACAATGAGCAGTTCTTC. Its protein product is CASSIDYFGGSYNEQFF.

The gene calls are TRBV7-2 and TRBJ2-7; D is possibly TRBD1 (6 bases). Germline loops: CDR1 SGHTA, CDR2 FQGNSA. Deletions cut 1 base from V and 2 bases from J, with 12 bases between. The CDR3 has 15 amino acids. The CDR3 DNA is TGTGCCAGCAGCTTAGACAGGGTCTCCACCTACGAGCAGTACTTC. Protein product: CASSLDRVSTYEQYF.

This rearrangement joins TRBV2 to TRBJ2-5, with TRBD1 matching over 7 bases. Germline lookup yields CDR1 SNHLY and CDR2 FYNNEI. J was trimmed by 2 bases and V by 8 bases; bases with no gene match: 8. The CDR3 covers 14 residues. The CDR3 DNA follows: TGTGCCAGCTGGCTCGGGACAGTTCAAGAGACCCAGTACTTC. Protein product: CASWLGTVQETQYF.

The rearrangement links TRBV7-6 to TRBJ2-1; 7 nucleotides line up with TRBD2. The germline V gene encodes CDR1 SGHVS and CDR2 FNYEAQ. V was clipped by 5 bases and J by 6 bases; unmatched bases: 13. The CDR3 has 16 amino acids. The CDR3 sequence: CASSIDPPGGVNEQFF. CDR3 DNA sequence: TGTGCCAGCAGCATCGATCCCCCGGGGGGAGTCAATGAGCAGTTCTTC.

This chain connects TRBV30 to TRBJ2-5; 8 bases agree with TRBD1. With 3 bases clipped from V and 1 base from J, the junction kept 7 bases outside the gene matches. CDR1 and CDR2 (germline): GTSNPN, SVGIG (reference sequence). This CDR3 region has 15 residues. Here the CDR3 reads CAWSLGQGLQETQYF. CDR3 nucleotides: TGTGCCTGGAGCCTTGGACAGGGACTCCAAGAGACCCAGTACTTC. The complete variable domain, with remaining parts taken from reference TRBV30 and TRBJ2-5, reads SQTIHQWPATLVQPVGSPLSLECTVEGTSNPNLYWYRQAAGRGLQLLFYSVGIGQISSEVPQNLSASRPQDRQFILSSKKLLLSDSGFYLCAWSLGQGLQETQYFGPGTRLLVL.

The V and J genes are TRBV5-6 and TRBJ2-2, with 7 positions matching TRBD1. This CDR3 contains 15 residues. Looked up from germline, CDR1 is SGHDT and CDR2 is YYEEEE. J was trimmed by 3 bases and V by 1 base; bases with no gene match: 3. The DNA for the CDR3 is TGTGCCAGCAGCTTGTGGGACAGAGACACCGGGGAGCTGTTTTTT. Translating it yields CASSLWDRDTGELFF.

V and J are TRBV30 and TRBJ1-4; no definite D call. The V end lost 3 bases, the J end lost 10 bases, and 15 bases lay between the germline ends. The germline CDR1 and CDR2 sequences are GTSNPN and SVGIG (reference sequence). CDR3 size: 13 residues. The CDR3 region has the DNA TGTGCCTGGAGAGGCTTTCGAGGTGCAAAACTGTTTTTT. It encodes CAWRGFRGAKLFF.

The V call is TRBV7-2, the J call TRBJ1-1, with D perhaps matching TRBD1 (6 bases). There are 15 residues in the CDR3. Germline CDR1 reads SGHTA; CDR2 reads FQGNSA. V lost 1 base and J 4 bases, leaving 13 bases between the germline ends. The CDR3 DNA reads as TGTGCCAGCAGCTTAGTTGGGGGGCAAGGCACTGAAGCTTTCTTT. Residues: CASSLVGGQGTEAFF.

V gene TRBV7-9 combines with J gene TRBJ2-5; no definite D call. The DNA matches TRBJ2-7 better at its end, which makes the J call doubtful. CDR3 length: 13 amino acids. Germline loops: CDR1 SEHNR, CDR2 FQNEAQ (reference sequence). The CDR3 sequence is CASSSNIGGEQYF. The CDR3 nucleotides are TGTGCCAGCAGCTCTAACATCGGCGGCGAGCAGTACTTC.

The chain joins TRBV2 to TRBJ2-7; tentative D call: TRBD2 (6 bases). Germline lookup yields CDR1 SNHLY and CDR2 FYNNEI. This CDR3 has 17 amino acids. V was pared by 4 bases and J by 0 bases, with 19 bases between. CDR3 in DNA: TGTGCCAGCAGTGTTTCCCAGGGTCGGGAGCTCTCCTACGAGCAGTACTTC. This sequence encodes CASSVSQGRELSYEQYF.

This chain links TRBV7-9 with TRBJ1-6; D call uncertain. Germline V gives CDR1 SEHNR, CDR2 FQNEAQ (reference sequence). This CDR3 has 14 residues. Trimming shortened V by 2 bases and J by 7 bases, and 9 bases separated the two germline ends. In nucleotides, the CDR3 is TGTGCCAGCAGCTTAAGAGTTTCCAATTCACCCCTCCACTTT. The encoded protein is CASSLRVSNSPLHF.